A selection of T cell receptor beta chains follows, all from one sample in a study of breast tumors, draining lymph nodes, adjacent tissues. MiXCR, run by TCRdb on the multiplex PCR reads, gives a single entry per CDR3 protein. The table lists approximately 150,000 distinct CDR3 sequences, around 35% of them singletons. The sequencing sample was made of axillary lymph node tissue. The source of these receptors is a female donor with breast cancer. Some clones in this sample may be carry-over from other donors' samples. CDR3s include the opening cysteine and the closing phenylalanine or tryptophan. The order of the fields is clone size, CDR3 length, D gene, J gene, V gene, CDR3 protein, CDR3 DNA. The D gene is left open where the match is weak. Clone size is stated in some rows and not others, as once, few, many or a class when expanded.

>many|14|.|TRBJ2-3|TRBV28
CASSTTGPRFSQYF
TGTGCCAGCAGTACAACGGGCCCCCGATTCTCGCAGTATTTT
>many|14|.|TRBJ1-2|TRBV5-6
CASSLSGAPYGYTF
TGTGCCAGCAGCTTATCGGGAGCGCCCTATGGCTACACCTTC
>.|17|.|TRBJ2-3|TRBV27
CASVVGHPGGPHDTQYF
TGTGCCAGCGTGGTTGGGCACCCCGGGGGGCCCCACGATACGCAGTATTTT
>many|11|.|TRBJ2-7|TRBV20-1
CSASLSYEQYF
TGCAGTGCTAGCCTCTCCTACGAGCAGTACTTC
>.|14|.|TRBJ2-1|TRBV15
CATSRLRGLNEQFF
TGTGCCACCAGCAGACTACGGGGCCTCAATGAGCAGTTCTTC
>many|15|.|TRBJ2-7|TRBV15
CATSGGGTGAYEQYF
TGTGCCACCAGCGGGGGTGGGACGGGAGCCTACGAGCAGTACTTC
>.|16|.|TRBJ1-6|TRBV20-1
CSATWGGGRSSETQYF
TGCAGTGCTACCTGGGGGGGCGGGAGGTCATCAGAGACCCAGTACTTT
>many|15|.|TRBJ2-3|TRBV4-3
CASSQAWTSTDTQYF
TGCGCCAGCAGCCAAGCATGGACTAGCACAGATACGCAGTATTTT
>many|11|.|TRBJ2-3|TRBV10-3
CAISDLGPQYF
TGTGCCATCAGTGATCTAGGGCCGCAGTATTTT
>many|15|.|TRBJ2-7|TRBV4-1
CASSPQGGGSGGWYF
TGCGCCAGCAGCCCCCAGGGCGGGGGGTCAGGGGGCTGGTACTTC
>many|14|.|TRBJ2-1|TRBV5-1
CASSLALATVAQFF
TGCGCCAGCAGCTTGGCACTAGCTACCGTAGCGCAGTTCTTC
>.|17|TRBD1|TRBJ1-1|TRBV6-5
CASNPGTGVLVYTEAFF
TGTGCCAGCAACCCCGGGACAGGGGTTTTGGTTTACACTGAAGCTTTCTTT
>.|14|.|TRBJ1-4|TRBV7-9
CASRGKGENEKLFF
TGTGCCAGCAGAGGAAAGGGAGAAAATGAAAAACTGTTTTTT
>many|14|.|TRBJ2-7|TRBV20-1
CSALGLARLREQYF
TGCAGTGCCCTAGGGCTAGCACGACTTCGGGAGCAGTACTTC
>many|14|TRBD1|TRBJ1-3|TRBV5-6
CASSLGQGVYTIYF
TGTGCCAGCAGCTTGGGCCAGGGGGTCTACACCATATATTTT
>.|15|TRBD1|TRBJ1-4|TRBV6-5
CASSYRDRGGEKLFF
TGTGCCAGCAGTTACCGGGACAGGGGTGGGGAAAAACTGTTTTTT
>.|15|TRBD1|TRBJ1-6|TRBV7-2
CASSSVGTGDSPLHF
TGTGCCAGCAGCTCCGTCGGGACAGGGGATTCACCCCTCCACTTT
>.|14|.|TRBJ1-1|TRBV6-5
CASSGLGFYTEAFF
TGTGCCAGCAGTGGGCTGGGTTTCTACACTGAAGCTTTCTTT
>many|14|.|TRBJ2-6|TRBV6-5
CASSKGGGANVLTF
TGTGCCAGCAGCAAGGGTGGCGGGGCCAACGTCCTGACTTTC
>many|16|.|TRBJ2-7|TRBV4-1
CASSQAPPQGFYEQYF
TGCGCCAGCAGCCAAGCACCGCCCCAGGGTTTTTACGAGCAGTACTTC
>.|17|TRBD2|TRBJ2-3|TRBV7-2
CASSLKGGGAVYNEQYF
TGTGCCAGCAGCTTAAAGGGCGGGGGGGCCGTCTACAATGAGCAGTATTTT
>.|13|TRBD1|TRBJ2-2|TRBV29-1
CSSRQGGTGELFF
TGCAGCTCCCGACAGGGTGGGACCGGGGAGCTGTTTTTT
>many|15|.|TRBJ2-5|TRBV5-1
CASSAGQLGGETQYF
TGCGCCAGCAGCGCCGGACAGCTCGGCGGAGAGACCCAGTACTTC
>.|14|TRBD1|TRBJ2-7|TRBV2
CASNNRDREYEQYF
TGTGCCAGCAACAACAGGGACAGGGAGTACGAGCAGTACTTC
>many|19|.|TRBJ1-2|TRBV4-1
CASSHLTAGPEGSNYGYTF
TGCGCCAGCAGCCACCTCACCGCGGGTCCAGAGGGATCTAACTATGGCTACACCTTC
>.|16|TRBD1|TRBJ2-3|TRBV18
CACSPGQGARADTQYF
TGTGCCTGCTCACCCGGACAGGGGGCGCGCGCAGATACGCAGTATTTT
>many|16|TRBD2|TRBJ2-7|TRBV3-1
CASSPTGLAGADEQYF
TGTGCCAGCAGCCCCACGGGACTAGCGGGAGCGGACGAGCAGTACTTC
>.|15|TRBD1|TRBJ1-6|TRBV5-1
CASRLRDRANSPLHF
TGTGCCAGCAGACTCCGGGACAGGGCTAATTCACCCCTCCACTTT
>few|16|.|TRBJ1-2|TRBV12-3/TRBV12-4
CASSLYGPGGFGGYTF
TGTGCCAGCAGTTTATATGGCCCGGGAGGGTTCGGTGGCTACACCTTC
>many|14|.|TRBJ1-2|TRBV7-3
CASSLSGGGYGYTF
TGTGCCAGCAGCTTATCGGGGGGAGGCTATGGCTACACCTTC
>.|17|.|TRBJ1-6|TRBV19
CASSVLDGNSYNSPLHF
TGTGCCAGTAGTGTCCTGGACGGGAACTCCTATAATTCACCCCTTCACTTT
>.|17|.|TRBJ1-2|TRBV10-2
CATGRAVGDEQFGSYTF
TGTGCCACCGGCAGGGCCGTGGGTGATGAGCAGTTCGGTAGCTACACCTTC
>many|13|.|TRBJ2-7|TRBV11-2
CASSLDEDYEQYF
TGTGCCAGCAGCTTAGATGAAGACTACGAGCAGTACTTC
>many|17|.|TRBJ1-5|TRBV20-1
CSARDYKDPSRNQPQHF
TGCAGTGCTAGAGATTACAAGGATCCTTCCCGCAATCAGCCCCAGCATTTT
>.|14|TRBD1|TRBJ1-6|TRBV4-1
CASRPDRGDSPLHF
TGCGCCAGCAGACCAGACAGGGGGGATTCACCCCTCCACTTT
>many|17|.|TRBJ2-2|TRBV24-1
CATSDLESLTSTGELFF
TGTGCCACCAGTGATTTGGAATCCTTGACTAGCACCGGGGAGCTGTTTTTT
>.|13|.|TRBJ1-5|TRBV6-5
CASSSYSNQPQHF
TGTGCCAGCAGCTCGTATAGCAATCAGCCCCAGCACTTT
>many|14|.|TRBJ2-5|TRBV5-5
CASSLRIPQETQYF
TGTGCCAGCAGCTTACGCATTCCCCAAGAGACCCAGTACTTC
>few|15|TRBD2|TRBJ2-1|TRBV28
CASSLTGLERNVQFF
TGTGCCAGCAGTTTAACGGGACTAGAGCGCAATGTGCAGTTCTTC
>many|15|.|TRBJ1-4|TRBV20-1
CSAHRGRAINEKLFF
TGCAGTGCCCACCGGGGCAGGGCTATTAATGAAAAACTGTTTTTT
>.|14|.|TRBJ1-1|TRBV11-2
CASSLVAANTEAFF
TGTGCCAGCAGCTTAGTGGCAGCCAACACTGAAGCTTTCTTT
>many|15|.|TRBJ2-5|TRBV5-6
CASSRRGAFKETQYF
TGTGCCAGCAGCAGAAGGGGGGCTTTTAAAGAGACCCAGTACTTC
>many|15|.|TRBJ2-7|TRBV10-2
CASSGRDGSYYEQYF
TGCGCCAGCAGTGGGCGGGACGGCTCATACTACGAGCAGTACTTC
>many|15|.|TRBJ1-6|TRBV7-2
CASSSSTGSYSPLHF
TGTGCCAGCAGCTCATCGACAGGCTCCTATTCACCCCTCCACTTT
>many|14|.|TRBJ2-6|TRBV6-5
CASSHGQGTNVLTF
TGTGCCAGCAGTCACGGGCAGGGGACCAACGTCCTGACTTTC
>.|16|TRBD1|TRBJ2-4|TRBV24-1
CATSGTTGDTKNIQYF
TGTGCCACCAGTGGTACGACAGGGGATACCAAAAACATTCAGTACTTC
>many|15|TRBD1|TRBJ2-7|TRBV6-5
CASSSWGQGSYEQYF
TGTGCCAGCAGTTCGTGGGGACAGGGTTCTTACGAGCAGTACTTC
>many|15|.|TRBJ2-7|TRBV4-3
CASSQGRQGWYEQYF
TGCGCCAGCAGCCAAGGTCGCCAGGGCTGGTACGAGCAGTACTTC
>.|16|.|TRBJ1-6|TRBV7-2
CASSLVTGWSNSPLHF
TGTGCCAGCAGCTTGGTTACAGGCTGGAGTAATTCACCCCTCCACTTT
>.|13|.|TRBJ2-7|TRBV5-1
CASSWGSPYEQYF
TGCGCCAGCAGCTGGGGCAGCCCCTACGAGCAGTACTTC
>.|11|.|TRBJ2-7|TRBV20-1
CSGLVSYEQYF
TGCAGTGGGCTAGTGTCGTACGAGCAGTACTTC
>.|9|.|TRBJ1-4|TRBV11-2
CASREKLFF
TGTGCCAGCAGGGAAAAACTGTTTTTT
>once|13|.|TRBJ2-7|TRBV30
CAWSRQVAYEQYF
TGTGCCTGGAGTCGGCAGGTGGCTTACGAGCAGTACTTC
>.|12|.|TRBJ2-5|TRBV7-7
CASSPGTLTQYF
TGTGCTAGCAGCCCCGGGACGTTGACCCAGTACTTC
>many|15|.|TRBJ1-2|TRBV27
CASTSLGFSGYGYTF
TGTGCCAGCACTTCCCTAGGGTTTTCTGGTTATGGCTACACCTTC